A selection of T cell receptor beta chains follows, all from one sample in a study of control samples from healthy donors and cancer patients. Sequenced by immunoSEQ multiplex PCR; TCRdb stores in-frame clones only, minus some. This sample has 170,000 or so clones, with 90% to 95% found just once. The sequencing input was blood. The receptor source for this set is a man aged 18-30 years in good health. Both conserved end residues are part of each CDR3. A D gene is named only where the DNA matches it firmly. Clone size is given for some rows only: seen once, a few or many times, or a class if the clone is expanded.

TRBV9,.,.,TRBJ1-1,TGTGCCAGCAGCGTAGATAGGGAGGGGCTCGCTGAAGCTTTCTTT,CASSVDREGLAEAFF
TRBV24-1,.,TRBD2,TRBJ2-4,TGTGCCACCAGTGATCCCACTAGCGGGGTATCCAAAAACATTCAGTACTTC,CATSDPTSGVSKNIQYF
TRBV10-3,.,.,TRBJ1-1,TGTGCCATCAGTGCACTTCCACCACCCACTGAAGCTTTCTTT,CAISALPPPTEAFF
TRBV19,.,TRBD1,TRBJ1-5,TGTGCCAGTAGTCCCTTAAGGGGACAGGTGTACAATCAGCCCCAGCATTTT,CASSPLRGQVYNQPQHF
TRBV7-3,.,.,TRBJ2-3,TGTGCCAGCGGATCGGGGCCCGGGGATACGCAGTATTTT,CASGSGPGDTQYF
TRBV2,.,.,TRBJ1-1,TGTGCCAGCAAAACCCTCCTAGGCGCGGACACTGAAGCTTTCTTT,CASKTLLGADTEAFF
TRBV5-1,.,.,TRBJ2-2,TGCGCCAGCAGCTTCTTCGCAGGGGCTATGAACACCGGGGAGCTGTTTTTT,CASSFFAGAMNTGELFF
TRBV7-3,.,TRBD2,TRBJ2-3,TGTGCCAGCAGCTTACTGGGCGCTTTGGGCGGGGGGGCCTTTACAAATACGCAGTATTTT,CASSLLGALGGGAFTNTQYF
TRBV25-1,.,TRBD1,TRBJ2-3,TGTGCCAGCAGTCTAAGACAGGGGTCAGATACGCAGTATTTT,CASSLRQGSDTQYF
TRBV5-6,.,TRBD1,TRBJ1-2,TGTGCCAGCAGCTGGAGGGACAGCACATGGCGGAACTATGGCTACACCTTC,CASSWRDSTWRNYGYTF
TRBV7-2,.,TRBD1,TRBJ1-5,TGTGCCAGCAGCTCCGGGACAGGGAAATCGGGGCATCAGCCCCAGCATTTT,CASSSGTGKSGHQPQHF
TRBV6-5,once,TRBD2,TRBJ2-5,TGTGCCAGCAGGGTAGCGGGGGTTACCCAAGAGACCCAGTACTTC,CASRVAGVTQETQYF
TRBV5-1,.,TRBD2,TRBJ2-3,TGCGCCAGCAGTAGCGGGGGGGCCACAGATACGCAGTATTTT,CASSSGGATDTQYF
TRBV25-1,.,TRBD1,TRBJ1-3,TGTGCCAGCAGTGGGGCCGGGACAGCACCTGGAAACACCATATATTTT,CASSGAGTAPGNTIYF
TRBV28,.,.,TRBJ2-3,TGTGCCAGCAGTTTGGTCCCAGATACGCAGTATTTT,CASSLVPDTQYF
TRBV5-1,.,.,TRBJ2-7,TGCGCCAGCACCACGGTCGGGGCGGAGAACGAGCAGTACTTC,CASTTVGAENEQYF
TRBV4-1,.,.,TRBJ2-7,TGCGCCAGCAGCCAAGCCGGTTGGCAGGGTATGGGTCGGCAGTACTTC,CASSQAGWQGMGRQYF
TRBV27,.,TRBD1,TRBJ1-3,TGTGCCAGCAGTTCTCCGGGACAGGGGAGAAACACCATATATTTT,CASSSPGQGRNTIYF
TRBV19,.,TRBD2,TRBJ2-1,TGTGCCAGTAACCCCCTAGCGGGGGGTAGAAATGAGCAGTTCTTC,CASNPLAGGRNEQFF
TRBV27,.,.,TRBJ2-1,TGTGCCAGCAGTGCGATAGGAGACACGACCTACAATGAGCAGTTCTTC,CASSAIGDTTYNEQFF
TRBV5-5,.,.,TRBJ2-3,TGTGCCAGCAGCCCTCAGGGCAGGGAAGTAACGCAGTATTTT,CASSPQGREVTQYF
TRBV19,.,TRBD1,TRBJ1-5,TGTGCCAGTAGGCCACAGGGGACCATTAGCAATCAGCCCCAGCATTTT,CASRPQGTISNQPQHF
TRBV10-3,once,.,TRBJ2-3,TGTGCGACGTCGTTCACAGATACGCAGTATTTT,CATSFTDTQYF
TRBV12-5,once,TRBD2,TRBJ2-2,TGTGCTAGTGGTTCGGGGGAGGGCGGGGAGCTGTTTTTT,CASGSGEGGELFF
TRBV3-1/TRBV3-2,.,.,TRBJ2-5,TGTGCCAGCAGCCAAGAAAGGAGGACCCAGTACTTC,CASSQERRTQYF
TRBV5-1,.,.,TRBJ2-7,TGCGCCAGCAGCTTGGGAGGGGGTTCTGGTTCCTACGAGCAGTACTTC,CASSLGGGSGSYEQYF
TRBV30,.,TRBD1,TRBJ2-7,TGTGCCTGGAGCGGACAGGGCGGATTCTTTGAGGAGCAGTACTTC,CAWSGQGGFFEEQYF
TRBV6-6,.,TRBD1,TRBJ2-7,TGTGCCAGCAGTTACTCGACAGGGAACGCCTACGAGCAGTACTTC,CASSYSTGNAYEQYF
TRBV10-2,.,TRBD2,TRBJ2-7,TGCGCCAGCAGTGATAGCGGGGGGATCTACGAGCAGTACTTC,CASSDSGGIYEQYF
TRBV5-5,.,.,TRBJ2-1,TGTGCCAGCAAAGAGAGGACTACACCCTCCTACAATGAGCAGTTCTTC,CASKERTTPSYNEQFF
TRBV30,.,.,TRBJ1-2,TGTGCCTGGAGTCCGGGGGTGGGTCGACCACAGGGTTTGTACTATGGCTACACCTTC,CAWSPGVGRPQGLYYGYTF
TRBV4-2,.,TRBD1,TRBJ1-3,TGTGCCAGCAGCCAGGAACTTCCGGGACAGCTCGCTGGAAACACCATATATTTT,CASSQELPGQLAGNTIYF
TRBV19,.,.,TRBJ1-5,TGTGCCAGTAGGGCGCAACAGGGAAGCAATCAGCCCCAGCATTTT,CASRAQQGSNQPQHF
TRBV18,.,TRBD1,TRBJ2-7,TGTGCCAGCTCACCGGGGACAGGTCGTTTCGAGCAGTACTTC,CASSPGTGRFEQYF
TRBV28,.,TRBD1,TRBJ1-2,TGTGCCAGCAGCACTACAGGGGTCCTCTATGGCTACACCTTC,CASSTTGVLYGYTF
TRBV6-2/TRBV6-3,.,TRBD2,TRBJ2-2,TGTGCCAGCAGTTTCCTGCCCCTAGCGGGGGGGAGTAACACCGGGGAGCTGTTTTTT,CASSFLPLAGGSNTGELFF
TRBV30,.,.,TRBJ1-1,TGTGCCTGGAGGACTTTGGGGGGCGCGAGTGAAGCTTTCTTT,CAWRTLGGASEAFF
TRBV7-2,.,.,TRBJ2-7,TGTGCCAGCAGCCGGGGACCCTACGAGCAGTACTTC,CASSRGPYEQYF
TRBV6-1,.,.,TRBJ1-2,TGTGCCAGCAGTGAGGACCACCGGGCTAACTATGGCTACACCTTC,CASSEDHRANYGYTF
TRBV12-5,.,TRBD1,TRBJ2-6,TGTGCTAGTGGTTTGGGGACAGGGGGCTTAGCTGGGGCCAACGTCCTGACTTTC,CASGLGTGGLAGANVLTF
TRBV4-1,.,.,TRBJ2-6,TGCGCCAGCAGCCAAGTGGGGGCCCGGACCAACGTCCTGACTTTC,CASSQVGARTNVLTF
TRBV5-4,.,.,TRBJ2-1,TGTGCCAGCAGCTCGCCCTCAAACAATGGGCAGTTCTTC,CASSSPSNNGQFF
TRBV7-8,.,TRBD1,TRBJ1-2,TGTGCCAGCAGCCTCGGGACAGCTAACTATGGCTACACCTTC,CASSLGTANYGYTF
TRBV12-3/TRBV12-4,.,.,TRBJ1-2,TGTGCCAGCCATACAGGGAATGATGGCTACACCTTC,CASHTGNDGYTF
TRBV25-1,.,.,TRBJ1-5,TGTGCCAGCCTTCCCAATGACGGTCAGCCCCAGCATTTT,CASLPNDGQPQHF
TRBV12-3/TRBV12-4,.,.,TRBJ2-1,TGTGCCAGCAGTTCCACGGCTAATGAGCAGTTCTTC,CASSSTANEQFF
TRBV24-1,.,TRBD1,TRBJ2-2,TGTGCCACCAGTGACTCGGGACAGGGGGCGGTCGGGGAGCTGTTTTTT,CATSDSGQGAVGELFF
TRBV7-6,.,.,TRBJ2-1,TGTGCCAGCAGCTTGAGGGACCGGTACAATGAGCAGTTCTTC,CASSLRDRYNEQFF
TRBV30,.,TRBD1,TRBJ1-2,TGTGCCTGGAGTCGACAGGGGGCTACTAACTATGGCTACACCTTC,CAWSRQGATNYGYTF
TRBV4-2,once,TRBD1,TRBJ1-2,TGTGCCAGCAGCCAAGATTTAATACGGGACAGGGACTATGGCTACACCTTC,CASSQDLIRDRDYGYTF
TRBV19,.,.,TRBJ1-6,TGTGCCTGCGGGTTTACCTATAATTCACCCCTCCACTTT,CACGFTYNSPLHF
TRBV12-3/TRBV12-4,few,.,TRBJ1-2,TGTGCCAGCAGTTTAGGGACCATCGGGGGCTACACCTTC,CASSLGTIGGYTF
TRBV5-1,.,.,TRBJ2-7,TGCGCCAGCAGCTCACTCCCCTTCGAGGGTGCCGAGCAGTACTTC,CASSSLPFEGAEQYF
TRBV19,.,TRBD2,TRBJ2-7,TGTGCCAGTAGTTGGGGACTAGCGGGGTCCGACGAGCAGTACTTC,CASSWGLAGSDEQYF
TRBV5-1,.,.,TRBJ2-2,TGCGCCAGCAGCTTGCTGACAGGCGGGAACACCGGGGAGCTGTTTTTT,CASSLLTGGNTGELFF
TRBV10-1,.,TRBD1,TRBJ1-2,TGCGCCAGCAGTGAGACGGGACAGGGGGCCTATGGCTACACCTTC,CASSETGQGAYGYTF
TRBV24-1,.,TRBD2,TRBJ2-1,TGTGCCACCAGTGATCCCCGGACTAGCGGGGGGGCCGCCTACAATGAGCAGTTCTTC,CATSDPRTSGGAAYNEQFF
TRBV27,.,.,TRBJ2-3,TGTGCCAGCAGTTTACTCCCGTCCTCAGATACGCAGTATTTT,CASSLLPSSDTQYF
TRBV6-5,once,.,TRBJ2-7,TGTGCCAGCAGTTACGGGGGCACTACCTACGAGCAGTACTTC,CASSYGGTTYEQYF
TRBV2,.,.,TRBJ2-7,TGTGCCAGCACCCGCCAGGGGCGCTACGAGCAGTACTTC,CASTRQGRYEQYF